The source of this TCR beta chain is a study of identical twins. The V gene's germline CDR1 is MGHDK and CDR2 SYGVNS. The trim removed 5 bases at V and 7 bases at J, leaving 8 bases unmatched. This CDR3 has 15 amino acids. All donors were healthy Caucasians. From the 5' RACE reads, TCRdb called clonotypes with MiXCR, one entry per CDR3 protein. The sample lists around 690,000 distinct CDR3 sequences; 21% were seen once. Broader study findings: Alpha sequences that were out-of-frame and twin-shared showed an excess of low generation probability.

In regard to this clonotype: Its cognate antigen is unknown.

Separately, the same data were catalogued under a study of T cells expressing NK-cell markers. That publication notes: Eight donors were sequenced, of whom seven were HCMV-seropositive, while the remaining one was HCMV-seronegative. Expanded NKG2C+ T cell clones were not confirmed as HCMV-specific.

The chain links TRBV25-1 to TRBJ2-1, with 10 nucleotides matching TRBD1. The receptor was isolated from a woman aged 18 to 35 in good health. The sequencing input was PBMCs. The chain's CDR3 is CASSLRGQGSNEQFF. The CDR3 region has the DNA TGTGCCAGCAGTCTCAGGGGACAGGGGTCGAATGAGCAGTTCTTC. Supplemented by reference TRBV25-1 and TRBJ2-1, the full variable domain reads EADIYQTPRYLVIGTGKKITLECSQTMGHDKMYWYQQDPGMELHLIHYSYGVNSTEKGDLSSESTVSRIRTEHFPLTLESARPSHTSQYLCASSLRGQGSNEQFFGPGTRLTVL.